Below are 23 T cell receptor beta chains sequenced from a single sample in a study of regulatory T cells in long-lasting Graves disease (dated by TCRdb to about 2021). Libraries were built with multiplex PCR. The run used an Illumina HiSeq 4000. CDR3 regions were amplified by Arm-PCR with iRepertoire HTBI primers to construct TCR beta libraries. In TCRdb, the public reads were trimmed at Q25 with fastp and aligned with MiXCR, with productive beta chains retained. A single entry per CDR3 protein holds the most common genes and DNA from its merged rows. A total of about 400,000 distinct CDR3 sequences appear in this sample, 20% to 25% of them only once. The top ten hold less than 25% of the sample. The time point label, read with the paper, signifies: persistent/refractory GD, antithyroid drugs over 5 years with positive TRAb. For both TCR sequencing and RNA sequencing, RNA was extracted from PBMCs using TRIzol.

Source: peripheral blood mononuclear cells (PBMCs), taken when the disease was refractory, from a patient treated with antithyroid drugs. These TCRs come from a female donor with Graves disease.

At least ten counts were recorded for this clonotype. The genes are TRBV11-2 and TRBJ2-7; the D gene is possibly TRBD2 (6 bases). V lost 0 bases to trimming and J lost 4 bases, with 13 bases between them. Germline values: CDR1 SGHAT, CDR2 FQNNGV. This CDR3 spans 15 amino acids. The CDR3 spells CASSLEGTSLYEQYF. CDR3 nucleotide sequence: TGTGCCAGCAGCTTAGAAGGTACTAGCTTATACGAGCAGTACTTC.

This clonotype was counted at least ten times. The chain carries TRBV30 and TRBJ1-5; TRBD1 matches 8 bases. Germline V gene sequence: CDR1 GTSNPN, CDR2 SVGIG (reference sequence). The CDR3 is 16 amino acids. V lost 0 bases and J lost 6; bases outside the gene matches: 10. CDR3 nucleotides: TGTGCCTGGAGTGTACTGCAGGGGGCTGTGGGTCAGCCCCAGCATTTT. Its translation is CAWSVLQGAVGQPQHF.

The table lists this clonotype with a few counts. The chain has TRBV27 and TRBJ1-1; D not certain. CDR1 MNHEY and CDR2 SMNVEV come from the germline V gene (reference sequence). The CDR3 totals 13 residues. V lost 4 bases and J lost 2, with 8 bases in between. The CDR3 DNA reads TGTGCCAGCAGTTCGGAGCTAAACACTGAAGCTTTCTTT. It yields the protein CASSSELNTEAFF.

This clonotype was seen many times. The CDR3 nucleotides are TGCAGTTTGACAGAGAACACTGAAGCTTTCTTT. Translating it yields CSLTENTEAFF. The V and J genes are TRBV20-1 and TRBJ1-1, with a possible D match to TRBD1 (5 bases). CDR3 length: 11 amino acids. CDR1 DFQATT and CDR2 SNEGSKA come from the germline V gene (reference sequence). Trimming took 8 bases from V and 1 from J, leaving 8 bases between them.

On this clonotype itself: No conserved phenylalanine or tryptophan ends this CDR3, so it is likely a read error. The chain recombines TRBV2 with TRBJ2-7; a weak D match, TRBD2 (6 bases). Germline lookup yields CDR1 SNHLY and CDR2 FYNNEI. V dropped 3 bases and J dropped 0 bases, with 12 bases sitting between them. This CDR3 spans 15 amino acids. The CDR3 coding sequence is TGTGCCAGCAGTGAGAGTAGCGGAAGCTCCTACGAGCAGTACCTC. It yields the protein CASSESSGSSYEQYL.

This chain joins TRBV19 and TRBJ2-2; D not resolved. The CDR3 contains 15 residues. CDR1 and CDR2 (germline): LNHDA, SQIVND (reference sequence). Trimming left V 0 bases short and J 5 bases short, with 10 bases between. CDR3 in amino acids: CASSIDPFGTGELFF. CDR3 bases: TGTGCCAGTAGTATAGACCCCTTTGGGACCGGGGAGCTGTTTTTT.

There are a few counts of this clonotype. The rearrangement joins TRBV7-9 to TRBJ1-1, with TRBD1 matching 8 bases. CDR1 and CDR2 (germline): SEHNR, FQNEAQ (reference sequence). Unmatched junction bases numbered 8, after V lost 5 bases and J lost 0 bases. The CDR3 has 16 amino acids. CDR3 region: CASSPQGGVMNTEAFF. Here the CDR3 DNA reads TGTGCCAGCAGCCCACAGGGGGGAGTGATGAACACTGAAGCTTTCTTT.

This clonotype was counted only a few times. V is TRBV5-1 and J is TRBJ1-4, with D uncertain. V shed 5 bases and J shed 0 bases, with 5 bases lying between them. Per germline, CDR1 SGHRS and CDR2 YFSETQ. The CDR3 totals 13 residues. CDR3 amino acids: CASSEATNEKLFF. CDR3 sequence (DNA): TGCGCCAGCAGTGAAGCAACTAATGAAAAACTGTTTTTT. Supplemented by reference TRBV5-1 and TRBJ1-4, the full variable domain reads KAGVTQTPRYLIKTRGQQVTLSCSPISGHRSVSWYQQTPGQGLQFLFEYFSETQRNKGNFPGRFSGRQFSNSRSEMNVSTLELGDSALYLCASSEATNEKLFFGSGTQLSVL.

The chain combines TRBV29-1 with TRBJ2-7; the match to TRBD2 covers 13 bases. V dropped 2 bases and J dropped 3; count of bases not matched to a gene: 1. The CDR3 runs to 14 residues. Per the germline V gene, CDR1 is SQVTM and CDR2 is ANQGSEA. The CDR3 sequence is CSVEWTSGGYEQYF. DNA of the CDR3: TGCAGCGTTGAATGGACTAGCGGGGGCTACGAGCAGTACTTC.

V and J are TRBV27 and TRBJ2-7; tentatively, D is TRBD2 (7 bases). Germline-derived CDR1 and CDR2 are MNHEY and SMNVEV (reference sequence). CDR3 length equals 16 residues. V was trimmed by 3 bases and J by 2 bases, leaving 17 bases between them. The CDR3 is CASSLAGAGLPYEQYF. In DNA form, the CDR3 reads TGTGCCAGCAGTTTGGCGGGGGCGGGACTTCCCTACGAGCAGTACTTC.

This clonotype showed up many times. This chain joins TRBV6-1 and TRBJ2-7, with 9 positions matching TRBD2. V trimming: 3 bases; J trimming: 2 bases; junction bases outside the gene matches: 11. CDR1 is MNHNS, CDR2 SASEGT, per germline. This CDR3 comprises 17 residues. The CDR3 DNA follows: TGTGCCAGCAGTGAGGGGCTGGGGCGGGAGGGCCCCTACGAGCAGTACTTC. Protein product: CASSEGLGREGPYEQYF.

This clonotype was seen at least ten times. The chain links TRBV28 to TRBJ2-7; D is undetermined. The CDR3 length is 12 residues. Germline CDR1 MDHEN, CDR2 SYDVKM. Trimming took off 7 bases at V and 1 base at J, with 8 bases between the two ends. The CDR3 loop is CASTTASYEQYF. The CDR3 DNA follows: TGTGCCAGCACCACGGCGTCCTACGAGCAGTACTTC.

As concerns this clonotype: A much more abundant neighbour one base away suggests this may be a read error. J is TRBJ1-2 and V is TRBV7-9; no firm D call. CDR1 and CDR2 from the germline V gene are SEHNR and FQNEAQ (reference sequence). There are 15 residues in the CDR3. The V end was cut by 0 bases, the J end by 4 bases, with 12 bases between. The CDR3: CASSLASAASYGYTF. The CDR3 bases are TGTGCCAGCAGCTTAGCGTCAGCAGCTAGCTATGGCTACACCTTC.

In this sample, this clonotype turned up a few times. The genes are TRBV20-1 and TRBJ1-1, with TRBD1 matching 7 bases. Trimming removed 5 bases from V and 3 bases from J; junction bases left unmatched: 6. The CDR3 is made up of 13 amino acids. The germline V gene has CDR1 DFQATT and CDR2 SNEGSKA (reference sequence). In DNA form, the CDR3 reads TGCAGTGCTCCGAACAGGGGATACACTGAAGCTTTCTTT. Translating it yields CSAPNRGYTEAFF.

This clonotype was counted many times. The chain carries TRBV12-3 or TRBV12-4 and TRBJ2-2, with D perhaps assigned TRBD1 or TRBD2 (6 bases each). This CDR3 region has 14 residues. V was cut by 4 bases and J by 4 bases, with 10 bases left in between. The CDR3 spells CASSSGGATGELFF. The CDR3 DNA follows: TGTGCCAGCAGTTCCGGGGGCGCCACCGGGGAGCTGTTTTTT.

This clonotype was observed many times. CDR3 amino acids: CATSRDQGSNEKLFF. In DNA form, the CDR3 reads TGTGCCACCAGCAGAGATCAGGGCTCTAATGAAAAACTGTTTTTT. The chain recombines TRBV15 with TRBJ1-4, with D possibly TRBD1 on 5 matching bases. The CDR3 covers 15 residues. V lost 0 bases to trimming and J lost 3 bases, with 8 bases between them. Germline assignment: CDR1 LNHNV and CDR2 YYDKDF (reference sequence).

Concerning this clonotype: A read error may explain this, as a much larger clone is one base away. The CDR3 DNA reads TGTGCCAGCAGTGAAAGTTTTACGAGCTACGAGCAGTACTTC. Translation: CASSESFTSYEQYF. The chain has TRBV2 and TRBJ2-7; D is uncertain. Germline lookup yields CDR1 SNHLY and CDR2 FYNNEI. V was clipped by 2 bases and J by 3 bases, with 11 bases between them. The CDR3 extends over 14 amino acids.

This chain links TRBV7-2 with TRBJ2-7; maybe TRBD2 (6 bases). CDR3 length equals 15 residues. Germline values: CDR1 SGHTA, CDR2 FQGNSA. V gave up 5 bases and J gave up 1 base, with 15 bases separating them. DNA of the CDR3: TGTGCCAGCAGCCTAGAGGGACTGCCGTCCTACGAGCAGTACTTC. Amino acid sequence: CASSLEGLPSYEQYF.

This clonotype was counted many times. The CDR3 protein is CSAIRDRGYEQYF. In DNA form, the CDR3 reads TGCAGTGCTATCCGGGACAGGGGCTACGAGCAGTACTTC. The chain combines TRBV20-1 with TRBJ2-7, with TRBD1 identical over 10 bases. The trim removed 4 bases at V and 3 bases at J, leaving 3 bases unmatched. The CDR3 runs 13 residues. Per germline, CDR1 DFQATT and CDR2 SNEGSKA (reference sequence).

This clonotype was counted a few times. The chain is built from TRBV20-1 and TRBJ2-5; D gene ambiguous. Germline CDR1 and CDR2: DFQATT and SNEGSKA (reference sequence). The CDR3 length is 11 residues. Trimming cost V 3 bases and J 3 bases, with 5 bases left between them. DNA for the CDR3: TGCAGTGCTAGCGTCGAAGAGACCCAGTACTTC. Protein sequence: CSASVEETQYF.

The chain joins TRBV11-2 to TRBJ2-3; D is undetermined. Germline V lookup: CDR1 SGHAT, CDR2 FQNNGV. The CDR3 runs 16 residues. Trimming removed 1 base at V and 2 bases at J, with 13 bases between. The CDR3 sequence is CASSLGARALTDTQYF. Here the CDR3 DNA reads TGTGCCAGCAGCTTAGGGGCCCGGGCTCTCACAGATACGCAGTATTTT.

This rearrangement joins TRBV20-1 to TRBJ2-1, with D unclear. The CDR3 is 10 residues long. The V end was cut by 2 bases, the J end by 10 bases, with 6 bases between. Germline assignment: CDR1 DFQATT and CDR2 SNEGSKA (reference sequence). This CDR3 is CSARRWEQFF. The CDR3 coding sequence is TGCAGTGCTAGAAGGTGGGAGCAGTTCTTC.

For the CDR3, the DNA is TGTGCCAGCAGTACCAGAGTGGATGGCTACACCTTC. Protein sequence: CASSTRVDGYTF. The chain combines TRBV28 with TRBJ1-2; D not resolved. CDR1 is MDHEN and CDR2 is SYDVKM in the germline V gene. V was pared by 5 bases and J by 6 bases, with 10 bases between. CDR3 length equals 12 residues.